This T cell receptor (beta chain) was profiled in a study of T cell responses to AZD1222 COVID-19 vaccine. Overall study context: Whether given at about 4 or about 12 weeks, second doses were pooled.

Sequencing used immunoSEQ multiplex PCR; TCRdb keeps in-frame clones, though not all of them. This sample yields about 140,000 clones, of which more than 85% are seen a single time; 2.5% to 3.5% belongs to the top ten. The TCR comes from an adult in good health. The source material was peripheral blood, sampled on day 0 of AZD1222 vaccination.

The CDR3 DNA is TGTGCCAGCAGGGAAAGGGTCAGCAATCAGCCCCAGCATTTT. Protein: CASRERVSNQPQHF. The chain combines TRBV2 with TRBJ1-5; D is unresolved. The CDR3 is made up of 14 amino acids. Per germline, CDR1 SNHLY and CDR2 FYNNEI. V dropped 6 bases and J dropped 1 base, with 10 bases sitting between them.